A selection of T cell receptor beta chains follows, all from one sample in a study of cytomegalovirus exposure and HLA in healthy donors. This table comes from immunoSEQ multiplex PCR, and its TCRdb copy is limited to in-frame clones, with some not included. The top ten clones hold 4.5% to 5% of a sample with some 140,000 clones, 80% of them seen once. Source material: PBMCs. These receptors were collected from a man younger than 40 in good health. CDR3s include the opening cysteine and the closing phenylalanine or tryptophan. Each record gives: clone size, V gene, J gene, D gene, CDR3 DNA, CDR3 protein. The D gene is left open where the match is weak. Size is omitted from some rows. Given values are once, few, many or a class for expanded clones.

NA,TRBV27,TRBJ2-5,NA,TGTGCCAGCAGTTTTCGGCCGCCCTCTTTCGGGGGAAGACAAGAGACCCAGTACTTC,CASSFRPPSFGGRQETQYF
NA,TRBV11-3,TRBJ2-1,TRBD2,TGTGCCAGCAGCTTAGGGTTCCCAGCGGGAGGGTTTAATGAGCAGTTCTTC,CASSLGFPAGGFNEQFF
NA,TRBV2,TRBJ1-2,TRBD1,TGTGCCAGCAGTGGAGACAGGGGAGGTTATGGCTACACCTTC,CASSGDRGGYGYTF
NA,TRBV11-3,TRBJ1-1,TRBD1,TGTGCCAGCAGCTCGGACAGGGGTAACACTGAAGCTTTCTTT,CASSSDRGNTEAFF
NA,TRBV2,TRBJ2-4,TRBD2,TGTGCCAGCAGTGACGGACTAGCGACCATTCAGTACTTC,CASSDGLATIQYF
NA,TRBV28,TRBJ2-3,NA,TGTGCCAGCAGTTTCCGGACAGATACGCAGTATTTT,CASSFRTDTQYF
NA,TRBV30,TRBJ2-7,NA,TGTGCCTGGAGTCCCGGGTCCTACGAGCAGTACTTC,CAWSPGSYEQYF
NA,TRBV27,TRBJ2-2,NA,TGTGCCAGCAGTACCCTCGGCACCGGGGAGCTGTTTTTT,CASSTLGTGELFF
NA,TRBV4-2,TRBJ1-1,NA,TGTGCCAGCAGCCGGGAGGGCTACACTGAAGCTTTCTTT,CASSREGYTEAFF
NA,TRBV7-9,TRBJ2-7,TRBD1,TGTGCCAGCAGCATATCGGGACAGAGGTACGAGCAGTACTTC,CASSISGQRYEQYF
few,TRBV11-1,TRBJ2-1,NA,TGTGCCAGCCACGCCTTGGCGGGACAGAGGCACAATGAGCAGTTCTTC,CASHALAGQRHNEQFF
NA,TRBV10-3,TRBJ1-2,TRBD1,TGTGCCATCTTTGGCGAGGGGGCCTATGGCTACACCTTC,CAIFGEGAYGYTF